There are a few counts of the clone carrying this TCR beta chain. The antigen is unknown. The data stem from a study of T-cell reconstitution after alpha-beta-depleted transplantation in children. Overall study results and limits: T cells produced anew were the main source of T-cell counts and diversity one year after transplant. There were reportedly several hundred expanded graft clones from which alpha-beta T cells came about two months after transplant.

Germline V CDR1 and CDR2: SGHRS, YFSETQ. Trimming stripped 0 bases from V and 12 bases from J, with 11 bases between. CDR3 length: 12 residues. The library targeted TCRbeta and was prepared with unique molecular identifiers. TCRdb independently ran MiXCR on the PCR reads; one entry per CDR3 protein. Of roughly 310,000 distinct CDR3 sequences listed, approximately 23% are singletons. The chain joins TRBV5-1 to TRBJ2-3, with D tentatively TRBD2 (5 bases). The receptor was derived from a male patient under 18 who had a stem cell transplant for acute lymphoblastic leukemia, so the T cells may come from the graft donor. The starting material was PBMCs, mostly from graft donor cells, obtained 180 days after TCRalphabeta/CD19-depleted stem cell transplant. For the CDR3, the DNA is TGCGCCAGCAGCTTGGAGGGAGACCGTCAGTATTTT. This sequence encodes CASSLEGDRQYF. The full variable domain, with the rest looked up from reference TRBV5-1 and TRBJ2-3, is KAGVTQTPRYLIKTRGQQVTLSCSPISGHRSVSWYQQTPGQGLQFLFEYFSETQRNKGNFPGRFSGRQFSNSRSEMNVSTLELGDSALYLCASSLEGDRQYFGPGTRLTVL.